These T cell receptor beta chains were read from a single sample in a study of T cell responses to AZD1222 COVID-19 vaccine. TCRdb's copy holds only in-frame clones and misses some; the assay was immunoSEQ multiplex PCR. Altogether 100,000 or so clones are present, 85% to 90% being singletons, with the ten largest covering around 1.5%. Sequencing was performed on peripheral blood, taken on day 0 of AZD1222 vaccination. The receptors were sampled from an adult in good health. Both conserved end residues are part of each CDR3. Each record gives: CDR3 DNA, CDR3 protein, J gene, CDR3 length, V gene, clone size, D gene. The D gene is left open where the match is weak. A row's size may be missing; if present it is once, few, many or a size class.

TGTGCCAGTAGTATACAGGGACGGGGGACTGAAGCTTTCTTT,CASSIQGRGTEAFF,TRBJ1-1,14,TRBV19,NA,NA
TGTGCCAGTACTCCTCTACAACGAGCTAACTATGGCTACACCTTC,CASTPLQRANYGYTF,TRBJ1-2,15,TRBV19,NA,NA
TGTGCCAGTAGTATACGACAGGGGCGTTCACCCCTCCACTTT,CASSIRQGRSPLHF,TRBJ1-6,14,TRBV19,NA,TRBD1
TGTGCCAGCTCAGATAGGACAGGGGATAGTCAGCCCCAGCATTTT,CASSDRTGDSQPQHF,TRBJ1-5,15,TRBV18,few,TRBD1
TGCGCCAGCAGCCAAGATGCGTATCAGCCCCAGCATTTT,CASSQDAYQPQHF,TRBJ1-5,13,TRBV4-3,NA,NA
TGTGCCAGCAGCTTCATGCCCGAGAACACTGAAGCTTTCTTT,CASSFMPENTEAFF,TRBJ1-1,14,TRBV5-5,NA,NA
TGCGCCAGCAGCTCCCGGACAGGCTACGAGCAGTACTTC,CASSSRTGYEQYF,TRBJ2-7,13,TRBV5-1,medium-sized,TRBD1
TGTGCCAGCAGCCAATTCTCTTACTACAATGAGCAGTTCTTC,CASSQFSYYNEQFF,TRBJ2-1,14,TRBV6-5,NA,NA
TGTGCCAGCAGTGACTCTTGGGACAGAAATTCACCCCTCCACTTT,CASSDSWDRNSPLHF,TRBJ1-6,15,TRBV6-4,NA,TRBD1
TGTGCTAGTGGTTTGGTGGTGATGGGACGGCGGGTCGGCTACACCTTC,CASGLVVMGRRVGYTF,TRBJ1-2,16,TRBV12-5,NA,NA
TGTGCCAGCAGCTTAGTTGCAGGGGGGGACTATGGCTACACCTTC,CASSLVAGGDYGYTF,TRBJ1-2,15,TRBV7-6,once,TRBD1
TGTGCCAGCCGGGAAAGGGTTGGCAGGGTGGGTGAGCAGTACTTC,CASRERVGRVGEQYF,TRBJ2-7,15,TRBV2,once,NA
TGTGCCAGCAGTTTCCGCCTGACTAGCGGGAGTGGGACAGATACGCAGTATTTT,CASSFRLTSGSGTDTQYF,TRBJ2-3,18,TRBV28,NA,TRBD2
TGTGCCAGTAGTATGGTGGCAGGGGCCGGGCACTATGGCTACACCTTC,CASSMVAGAGHYGYTF,TRBJ1-2,16,TRBV19,NA,NA
TGTGCCAGTAGTATAGACGTTAAGGATTCGCGGCAGTTCTTC,CASSIDVKDSRQFF,TRBJ2-1,14,TRBV19,once,NA
TGTGCCATCAGTGAGTCCCCGCCGTACTCTGGGGCCAACGTCCTGACTTTC,CAISESPPYSGANVLTF,TRBJ2-6,17,TRBV10-3,NA,NA
TGTGCCAGCAGCCAAGATGGAAATCAGCCCCAGCATTTT,CASSQDGNQPQHF,TRBJ1-5,13,TRBV3-1/TRBV3-2,few,NA
TGTGCCAGCAGCTCCTTTCCCCGGCTAGCGGGAGGGCGGGAGACCCAGTACTTC,CASSSFPRLAGGRETQYF,TRBJ2-5,18,TRBV7-2,NA,TRBD2
TGTGCCAGCAGCCCGGCACAACTAGCGGGAGCAGATACGCAGTATTTT,CASSPAQLAGADTQYF,TRBJ2-3,16,TRBV9,NA,TRBD2
TGCAGCGTTATGACAGGGGGGAACACTGAAGCTTTCTTT,CSVMTGGNTEAFF,TRBJ1-1,13,TRBV29-1,NA,TRBD1
TGTGCCAGCAGCCTTGCGGGGACTCTTCTAGATGGCTACACCTTC,CASSLAGTLLDGYTF,TRBJ1-2,15,TRBV5-6,NA,NA
TGTGCCAGCACCCAGGGGAGTTCCTACGAGCAGTACTTC,CASTQGSSYEQYF,TRBJ2-7,13,TRBV6-6,NA,NA
TGTGCCAGCAGCTTAATGGGGATGACAGAAGCTTTCTTT,CASSLMGMTEAFF,TRBJ1-1,13,TRBV7-2,NA,NA
TGCGCCAGCAGCTCCTTACAGGGAAGGGGTGAAAAACTGTTTTTT,CASSSLQGRGEKLFF,TRBJ1-4,15,TRBV5-1,NA,NA
TGTGCCTGGAGTCCCACGCTGGGAGGGGCGAACACCGGGGAGCTGTTTTTT,CAWSPTLGGANTGELFF,TRBJ2-2,17,TRBV30,once,TRBD2
TGTGCCATCAGTGAGTCAGGGGAGACCCAGTACTTC,CAISESGETQYF,TRBJ2-5,12,TRBV10-3,NA,NA
TGCGCCAGCAGCTTGGGAGGGGATTCACCCCTCCACTTT,CASSLGGDSPLHF,TRBJ1-6,13,TRBV5-1,NA,NA
TGTGCCAGCAGCCCTAGACTCAGCGGGAGGGGAGAGACCCAGTACTTC,CASSPRLSGRGETQYF,TRBJ2-5,16,TRBV7-9,once,TRBD2
TGTGCCAGTAGTATACTGGGGGACATTCAGTACTTC,CASSILGDIQYF,TRBJ2-4,12,TRBV19,NA,NA